These 26 T cell receptor beta chains share one sample of origin, sequenced in a study of identical twins. TCRdb called the 5' RACE reads again in MiXCR, with one record for every CDR3 protein. The sample yields 690,000 or so distinct CDR3 sequences, more than 6.5% seen once. The same data also went into a second study, on yellow fever vaccine responses in identical twins.

Sequences were obtained from PBMCs. The source of these receptors is a young woman in good health.

This clonotype appeared a few times. The gene calls are TRBV20-1 and TRBJ2-7; 11 bases align to TRBD2. Germline V gene data show CDR1 as DFQATT and CDR2 as SNEGSKA (reference sequence). This CDR3 region has 15 residues. Losses at the gene ends were 1 base for V and 4 bases for J; bases not matched to a gene: 6. The CDR3 loop is CSARVGRTSGYEQYF. The CDR3 DNA sequence: TGCAGTGCTAGAGTGGGTAGGACTAGCGGGTACGAGCAGTACTTC.

The chain recombines TRBV6-2 or TRBV6-3 with TRBJ2-7; D is unclear. Trimming cost V 2 bases and J 2 bases, with 19 bases left between them. Per the germline V gene, CDR1 is MNHEY and CDR2 is SVGEGT. There are 17 residues in the CDR3. CDR3 coding DNA: TGTGCCAGCAGTTACCCTCTCCGAGAGGCTGAAGCCTACGAGCAGTACTTC. Encoded protein: CASSYPLREAEAYEQYF.

This clonotype has just a few counts. The chain recombines TRBV20-1 with TRBJ2-5; D gene ambiguous. Trimming cost V 0 bases and J 2 bases, with 10 bases left between them. Germline V CDR1 and CDR2: DFQATT, SNEGSKA (reference sequence). This CDR3 region has 14 residues. CDR3: CSARDRRLQETQYF. The DNA of the CDR3 is TGCAGTGCTAGAGATCGTAGGCTGCAAGAGACCCAGTACTTC.

This clonotype showed up many times. J is TRBJ2-3 and V is TRBV11-2; no clear D gene. Trimming shortened V by 3 bases and J by 3 bases, and 10 bases separated the two germline ends. The CDR3 runs 14 residues. From germline, CDR1 is SGHAT and CDR2 FQNNGV. The CDR3 DNA reads as TGTGCCAGCAGCTTTTCCCCCTCTACAGATACGCAGTATTTT. This translates into CASSFSPSTDTQYF.

Ten or more counts support this clonotype. The chain employs TRBV4-2 and TRBJ2-1, with 13 nucleotides matching TRBD2. The CDR3 is made up of 15 amino acids. The V gene end was trimmed by 3 bases and the J gene end by 8 bases; junction bases not matched to a gene: 4. CDR1 is LGHNA and CDR2 is YNFKEQ in the germline V gene. The chain's CDR3 is CASSHGLAGVDEQFF. CDR3 sequence (DNA): TGTGCCAGCAGCCACGGACTAGCGGGGGTCGATGAGCAGTTCTTC.

This clonotype has only a few counts. V and J are TRBV4-3 and TRBJ2-1, with unresolved D. V gave up 0 bases and J gave up 6 bases, with 12 bases separating them. The CDR3 totals 15 residues. In germline, CDR1 is LGHNA, CDR2 YSLEER. The CDR3 here is CASSQDWLVGNEQFF. The CDR3, as DNA: TGCGCCAGCAGCCAAGATTGGCTAGTAGGCAATGAGCAGTTCTTC.

This clonotype has a handful of counts. The rearrangement joins TRBV12-3 or TRBV12-4 to TRBJ2-1, with a possible D match to TRBD2 (6 bases). The CDR3 length is 15 residues. V lost 4 bases to trimming and J lost 2 bases, with 12 bases between them. This CDR3 is CASSSNSGPYNEQFF. The CDR3 DNA is TGTGCCAGCAGTTCGAATAGCGGACCCTACAATGAGCAGTTCTTC.

The sample holds a few counts of this clonotype. V usage is TRBV5-5 and J usage is TRBJ1-4; D gene unclear. Trimming took off 1 base at V and 4 bases at J, with 14 bases between the two ends. There are 16 residues in the CDR3. The germline V gene has CDR1 SGHKS and CDR2 YYEKEE (reference sequence). The CDR3 protein is CASSLLFGIINEKLFF. CDR3 DNA: TGTGCCAGCAGCTTGCTGTTTGGGATAATTAATGAAAAACTGTTTTTT.

The table lists this clonotype with many counts. CDR3 DNA sequence: TGTGCCAGCTCCGAACCGGGGGAGAATGAGCAGTTCTTC. Translated, it gives CASSEPGENEQFF. The chain uses TRBV6-2 or TRBV6-3 and TRBJ2-1; D might be TRBD2 (6 bases). With 8 bases removed from V and 7 bases from J, the gap between germline ends came to 15 bases. Germline V gene data show CDR1 as MNHEY and CDR2 as SVGEGT. The CDR3 contains 13 residues.

The rearrangement joins TRBV7-8 to TRBJ2-5; 8 positions agree with TRBD1. Per germline, CDR1 SGHVS and CDR2 FQNEAQ. The CDR3 consists of 15 residues. After removal of 1 base from V and 5 bases from J, the junction contained 6 bases not matched to a gene. This CDR3 is CASSLEPRGQETQYF. In nucleotides, the CDR3 is TGTGCCAGCAGCTTAGAACCCAGGGGGCAGGAGACCCAGTACTTC.

This clonotype was observed many times. The chain couples TRBV12-3 or TRBV12-4 to TRBJ1-5; D is perhaps TRBD1 (5 bases). This CDR3 region has 14 residues. The V gene lost 5 bases and the J gene lost 0 bases, with 8 bases spanning the gap. DNA of the CDR3: TGTGCCAGCAGTGCGGGGGATAGCAATCAGCCCCAGCATTTT. Its protein is CASSAGDSNQPQHF.

CDR3 region: CASTHLRDTQYF. Written as DNA, the CDR3 is TGTGCCAGCACCCACCTTAGGGATACGCAGTATTTT. The V call is TRBV28, the J call TRBJ2-3; D gene ambiguous. Germline values: CDR1 MDHEN, CDR2 SYDVKM. The ends were cut back, 7 bases at V and 6 bases at J, with 11 bases in the middle. The CDR3 sequence is 12 residues long. The entire variable domain, with the rest obtained from reference TRBV28 and TRBJ2-3, is as follows: DVKVTQSSRYLVKRTGEKVFLECVQDMDHENMFWYRQDPGLGLRLIYFSYDVKMKEKGDIPEGYSVSREKKERFSLILESASTNQTSMYLCASTHLRDTQYFGPGTRLTVL.

V gene TRBV6-2 or TRBV6-3 combines with J gene TRBJ2-3, with D possibly being TRBD1 or TRBD2 (5 bases each). CDR1 and CDR2 (germline): MNHEY, SVGEGT. The CDR3 length is 16 residues. The V and J ends lost 6 bases and 2 bases respectively, with 18 bases between them. The CDR3 sequence: CASRIRDPDFTDTQYF. The CDR3 nucleotides read TGTGCCAGCAGGATCCGGGACCCCGATTTCACAGATACGCAGTATTTT.

Only a few counts were recorded for this clonotype. The DNA of the CDR3 is TGTGCCAGCAGCCAAGCCCGACAGGGGAGTGTAACAGATACGCAGTATTTT. It is translated as CASSQARQGSVTDTQYF. The rearrangement links TRBV14 to TRBJ2-3; TRBD1 aligns across 8 bases. The CDR3 is made up of 17 amino acids. Germline trimming cut 1 base from V and 3 bases from J; bases unmatched to any gene: 9. Germline assignment: CDR1 SGHDN and CDR2 FVKESK. Based on the CDR3 plus reference TRBV14 and TRBJ2-3, the full variable domain is EAGVTQFPSHSVIEKGQTVTLRCDPISGHDNLYWYRRVMGKEIKFLLHFVKESKQDESGMPNNRFLAERTGGTYSTLKVQPAELEDSGVYFCASSQARQGSVTDTQYFGPGTRLTVL.

V is TRBV10-3 and J is TRBJ1-1; D gene uncertain. From germline, CDR1 is ENHRY and CDR2 SYGVKD. V lost 6 bases to trimming and J lost 3 bases, with 20 bases between them. The CDR3 contains 16 residues. The DNA of the CDR3 is TGTGCCATCAGCGCTCTGGTGGACCGAGAGGACACTGAAGCTTTCTTT. Translated, it gives CAISALVDREDTEAFF.

V usage is TRBV7-9 and J usage is TRBJ1-2, with D hard to call. Trimming left V 5 bases short and J 8 bases short, with 15 bases between. The CDR3 sequence is 13 residues long. From germline, CDR1 is SEHNR and CDR2 FQNEAQ (reference sequence). CDR3 amino acids: CASSPCSGCGYTF. The CDR3 bases are TGTGCCAGCAGCCCCTGCTCGGGATGCGGCTACACCTTC.

The J gene is TRBJ2-5, the V gene TRBV12-3 or TRBV12-4; the match to TRBD2 covers 7 bases. The CDR3 has 14 residues. After removal of 4 bases from V and 2 bases from J, the junction contained 4 bases not matched to a gene. The CDR3 protein is CASSSRSGQETQYF. The DNA for the CDR3 is TGTGCCAGCAGTTCACGTAGCGGGCAAGAGACCCAGTACTTC.

This clonotype was seen a handful of times. The junction shows a germline mismatch at one end, possibly a read error. The J gene is TRBJ1-3, the V gene TRBV12-3 or TRBV12-4; 9 bases map to TRBD1. CDR3 length: 19 amino acids. Here the CDR3 reads CAISGTGTGTLFSGNTIYF. CDR3 DNA sequence: TGTGCCATCAGTGGAACCGGGACAGGGACCCTTTTCTCTGGAAACACCATATATTTT.

In nucleotides, the CDR3 is TGCGCCAGCAGCCGGGCGCGGGATGCAGCGGGAGGGCCTAATGAGCAGTTCTTC. Translating it yields CASSRARDAAGGPNEQFF. V is TRBV5-1 and J is TRBJ2-1; 10 bases line up with TRBD2. The V and J ends lost 4 bases and 7 bases, in that order; junction bases with no gene match: 17. The CDR3 consists of 18 residues. Germline V gives CDR1 SGHRS, CDR2 YFSETQ.

This clonotype has more than one count but fewer than ten. The chain links TRBV11-2 to TRBJ2-4; maybe TRBD2 (7 bases). Per the germline V gene, CDR1 is SGHAT and CDR2 is FQNNGV. The CDR3 extends over 18 amino acids. Trimming shortened V by 5 bases and J by 0 bases, and 20 bases separated the two germline ends. The CDR3 loop is CASSPWGGGPLAKNIQYF. DNA for the CDR3: TGTGCCAGCAGCCCGTGGGGGGGCGGGCCCCTAGCCAAAAACATTCAGTACTTC.

J is TRBJ2-7 and V is TRBV20-1; TRBD2 aligns across 13 bases. Trimming took 4 bases from V and 1 from J; bases not matched to a gene: 7. CDR1 is DFQATT and CDR2 is SNEGSKA in the germline V gene (reference sequence). CDR3 length equals 16 residues. CDR3 sequence: CSATRTSGSRSYEQYF. CDR3 nucleotide sequence: TGCAGTGCTACCCGGACTAGCGGGAGTCGGTCCTACGAGCAGTACTTC.

There are a few counts of this clonotype. The chain is built from TRBV12-3 or TRBV12-4 and TRBJ1-6, with D hard to call. The V gene lost 6 bases and the J gene lost 14 bases, with 14 bases spanning the gap. CDR3 size: 12 residues. The CDR3: CASSPSSTSLHF. CDR3 sequence (DNA): TGTGCCAGCAGCCCCTCTTCAACATCCCTCCACTTT.

This clonotype has just a few counts. The rearrangement links TRBV10-3 to TRBJ2-7, with 7 positions matching TRBD1. The trim removed 9 bases at V and 4 bases at J, leaving 6 bases unmatched. From germline, CDR1 is ENHRY and CDR2 SYGVKD. CDR3 length equals 12 residues. DNA of the CDR3: TGTGCCATGGGACAGACCTTATACGAGCAGTACTTC. This codes for CAMGQTLYEQYF.

The chain couples TRBV20-1 to TRBJ1-4; D is uncertain. The CDR3 consists of 14 residues. Germline values: CDR1 DFQATT, CDR2 SNEGSKA (reference sequence). Trimming removed 5 bases at V and 0 bases at J, with 10 bases between. The CDR3 region is CSAFPAATNEKLFF. The CDR3 bases are TGCAGTGCTTTTCCGGCCGCAACTAATGAAAAACTGTTTTTT.

The CDR3 is CASSQDHGLATYNEQFF. CDR3 sequence (DNA): TGTGCCAGCAGCCAAGATCATGGACTAGCCACCTACAATGAGCAGTTCTTC. This sequence joins TRBV3-1 and TRBJ2-1, with 8 bases aligning to TRBD2. Germline CDR1 reads LGHDT; CDR2 reads YNNKEL (reference sequence). This CDR3 spans 17 amino acids. V was clipped by 0 bases and J by 2 bases; unmatched bases: 6.

There are a few counts of this clonotype. The chain links TRBV20-1 to TRBJ1-1, with D perhaps TRBD1 (5 bases). The CDR3 has 15 amino acids. The ends were cut back, 2 bases at V and 1 base at J, with 14 bases in the middle. CDR1 is DFQATT, CDR2 SNEGSKA, per germline (reference sequence). This CDR3 reads CSARPIGTGNTEAFF. The CDR3 DNA reads TGCAGTGCTAGACCCATCGGGACGGGGAACACTGAAGCTTTCTTT.